This T cell receptor (beta chain) was captured by sequencing in a study of T cells in Graves' hyperthyroidism and ophthalmopathy. Study-wide results and caveats: Prediction of ophthalmopathy progression came a median approximately 7 months pre-onset.

In patients aged 18 to 65, hyperthyroidism was newly diagnosed, with duration under 2 months. For the diagnoses, clinical symptoms, serum thyroxine and TRAb, thyroid ultrasound and orbital computed tomography were used. The source of the PBMCs was 8.5 to 10 ml of fresh peripheral blood. Details on this clonotype: Its antigen is undetermined.

RNA transcripts provided the source from which TCR beta CDR3 regions were amplified. HTBI primers were used for first-round RT-PCR of the TCR CDR3. TCRdb independently ran MiXCR on the multiplex PCR reads; one entry per CDR3 protein. The sample holds approximately 590,000 distinct CDR3 sequences, 15% to 19% seen once. CDR1 is LGHNA, CDR2 YSLEER, per germline. This CDR3 comprises 15 residues. The V gene lost 1 base and the J gene lost 2 bases, with 10 bases spanning the gap. The sequence came from a woman aged 25 to 45 with Graves' hyperthyroidism. The J gene is TRBJ2-3, the V gene TRBV4-3; no firm D call. What was sequenced was blood. CDR3 in amino acids: CASSQGGLVTDTQYF. CDR3 nucleotides: TGCGCCAGCAGCCAAGGTGGGCTCGTCACAGATACGCAGTATTTT.